The T cell receptor (beta chain) described here comes from a study of OX40 agonist ivuxolimab in advanced cancers. Study overall: Ivuxolimab is an agonistic anti-OX40 (CD134) antibody, and patients were treated with it. Prior therapy, whether anti-PD-1, anti-PD-L1 or anti-CTLA-4, was allowed, and 40% had some.

The repertoire was sequenced with immunoSEQ multiplex PCR; TCRdb's copy has only in-frame clones and lacks some. The table records approximately 69,000 clones, 84% of them present only once. As regards this clone: What it recognizes is unknown.

General study points: Dosing at 0.1 to 3.0 mg/kg was accompanied by clonal expansion of CD4+ and CD8+ blood T cells by week 6.

The V end lost 1 base, the J end lost 3 bases, and 13 bases lay between the germline ends. This CDR3 has 15 residues. CDR1 is SGHKS and CDR2 is YYEKEE in the germline V gene (reference sequence). Sample: CD4+ or CD8+ T cells sorted from blood, taken in a trial of the OX40 agonist ivuxolimab. This sequence originates from an adult with an advanced solid tumor such as melanoma, head and neck, liver or kidney cancer. This chain links TRBV5-5 with TRBJ2-5; the D gene could be TRBD1 or TRBD2 (5 bases each). The CDR3 loop reads CASSLNRDVKETQYF. As DNA, the CDR3 is TGTGCCAGCAGCTTGAACCGGGACGTAAAAGAGACCCAGTACTTC.